Following are 24 T cell receptor beta chains from one sample sequenced in a study of technical replicates of blood from several donors. The data were produced by immunoSEQ multiplex PCR, yet TCRdb's version contains in-frame clones alone and is incomplete. This sample has about 9,400 clones, with around 91% found just once. The sample comprised PBMCs. The receptors were sampled from a human donor in good health.

The gene calls are TRBV10-3 and TRBJ2-1, with D possibly matching TRBD2 (6 bases). Trimming shortened V by 2 bases and J by 7 bases, and 12 bases separated the two germline ends. Germline-derived CDR1 and CDR2 are ENHRY and SYGVKD. The CDR3 has 14 residues. The CDR3 nucleotides are TGTGCCATCAGTGAGAGGGAACGGGAGAATGAGCAGTTCTTC. Residues: CAISERERENEQFF.

This chain joins TRBV7-9 and TRBJ2-7; 12 bases agree with TRBD2. Germline CDR1 reads SEHNR; CDR2 reads FQNEAQ (reference sequence). This CDR3 contains 14 residues. V dropped 1 base and J dropped 5; count of bases not matched to a gene: 0. CDR3 loop: CASSLGLAGDEQYF. The CDR3 nucleotides read TGTGCCAGCAGCTTAGGACTAGCGGGAGACGAGCAGTACTTC.

This chain connects TRBV28 to TRBJ1-1; TRBD1 is a possible D gene (5 bases). V lost 6 bases to trimming and J lost 5 bases, with 13 bases between them. Looked up from germline, CDR1 is MDHEN and CDR2 is SYDVKM. The length of the CDR3 is 13 residues. The CDR3 is CASSRGGWTEAFF. The CDR3 nucleotides read TGTGCCAGCAGCCGGGGGGGGTGGACTGAAGCTTTCTTT.

This chain connects TRBV11-2 to TRBJ2-7; the D is unclear. Germline values: CDR1 SGHAT, CDR2 FQNNGV. V gave up 5 bases and J gave up 2 bases, with 7 bases separating them. This CDR3 has 12 amino acids. The CDR3 loop is CASSPRPYEQYF. The CDR3 DNA reads as TGTGCCAGCAGCCCTCGTCCCTACGAGCAGTACTTC.

The chain links TRBV18 to TRBJ2-2, with D unresolved. Trimming took off 6 bases at V and 7 bases at J, with 12 bases between the two ends. The CDR3 spans 13 residues. CDR1 is KGHSH, CDR2 LQKENI, per germline. CDR3 nucleotides: TGTGCCAGCTCGCCCGAGATTGGCGGGGAGCTGTTTTTT. This codes for CASSPEIGGELFF.

A single count supports this clone. The chain joins TRBV4-1 to TRBJ2-3; perhaps TRBD2 as D (7 bases). The ends were cut back, 0 bases at V and 6 bases at J, with 19 bases in the middle. CDR1 is MGHRA, CDR2 YSYEKL, per germline. CDR3 size: 17 residues. This CDR3 is CASSQDPPRTGGDTQYF. In DNA, the CDR3 is TGCGCCAGCAGCCAAGATCCCCCACGGACGGGGGGCGATACGCAGTATTTT.

The CDR3 region has the DNA TGTGCCAGTAGTACCCGACAGGATTATGGCTACACCTTC. It codes for CASSTRQDYGYTF. The chain couples TRBV19 to TRBJ1-2; D is possibly TRBD1 (6 bases). The V gene lost 4 bases and the J gene lost 5 bases, with 11 bases spanning the gap. Germline V CDR1 and CDR2: LNHDA, SQIVND (reference sequence). This CDR3 has 13 amino acids. The whole variable domain, filled in from reference TRBV19 and TRBJ1-2, reads DGGITQSPKYLFRKEGQNVTLSCEQNLNHDAMYWYRQDPGQGLRLIYYSQIVNDFQKGDIAEGYSVSREKKESFPLTVTSAQKNPTAFYLCASSTRQDYGYTFGSGTRLTVV.

This clone was picked up one time. This sequence joins TRBV19 and TRBJ1-5; 8 nucleotides agree with TRBD1. After removal of 3 bases from V and 6 bases from J, the junction contained 10 bases not matched to a gene. CDR1 and CDR2 from the germline V gene are LNHDA and SQIVND (reference sequence). There are 16 residues in the CDR3. CDR3 loop: CASSMAAGGSGQPQHF. For the CDR3, the DNA is TGTGCCAGTAGTATGGCCGCAGGGGGCTCGGGTCAGCCCCAGCATTTT.

This rearrangement joins TRBV11-2 to TRBJ2-7; tentatively, D is TRBD1 (7 bases). The CDR3 totals 14 residues. Deletions cut 5 bases from V and 4 bases from J, with 15 bases between. Germline values: CDR1 SGHAT, CDR2 FQNNGV. DNA of the CDR3: TGTGCCAGCAGCCGCGGGACAGAGTTTTACGAGCAGTACTTC. This encodes CASSRGTEFYEQYF.

V gene TRBV6-5 combines with J gene TRBJ1-2; tentative D call: TRBD1 (5 bases). This CDR3 region has 14 residues. The ends were cut back, 9 bases at V and 4 bases at J, with 18 bases in the middle. Germline-derived CDR1 and CDR2 are MNHEY and SVGAGI. The CDR3 loop reads CASGAGISGYGYTF. The CDR3 nucleotides are TGTGCCAGTGGGGCGGGAATCTCTGGCTATGGCTACACCTTC.

The chain carries TRBV5-4 and TRBJ1-1; perhaps TRBD1 as D (5 bases). Germline values: CDR1 SGHNT, CDR2 YYREEE (reference sequence). The CDR3 contains 14 residues. V was trimmed by 5 bases and J by 3 bases, leaving 14 bases between them. CDR3 DNA: TGTGCCAGCAGTTCGGGGGGGGAACACACTGAAGCTTTCTTT. Translating it yields CASSSGGEHTEAFF.

The V call is TRBV10-1, the J call TRBJ1-1; D gene ambiguous. The CDR3 has 11 residues. Trimming shortened V by 4 bases and J by 8 bases, and 8 bases separated the two germline ends. The V gene's germline CDR1 is WNHNN and CDR2 SYGVQD (reference sequence). CDR3 in amino acids: CASSARGEAFF. The CDR3 DNA reads as TGCGCCAGCAGTGCCCGAGGGGAAGCTTTCTTT.

The chain couples TRBV18 to TRBJ2-2, with 11 nucleotides matching TRBD1. The germline V gene encodes CDR1 KGHSH and CDR2 LQKENI. V trimming: 1 base; J trimming: 4 bases; junction bases outside the gene matches: 8. The length of the CDR3 is 18 residues. The DNA of the CDR3 is TGTGCCAGCTCACCACAGTCGCCCGGACAGGGGGCCACCGGGGAGCTGTTTTTT. It yields the protein CASSPQSPGQGATGELFF.

Of note for this clone: One end of the junction does not line up with germline, which may come from a read error. The V gene is TRBV30, the J gene TRBJ2-7, with D perhaps TRBD2 (5 bases). The CDR3 covers 15 residues. CDR1 is GTSNPN and CDR2 is SVGIG in the germline V gene (reference sequence). The CDR3 DNA sequence: TGTGCCTGGAGTCATCTCGGAGGCTCTTCCCTAGGTGCGAACTTC. Its protein product is CAWSHLGGSSLGANF. Full variable domain (outside the CDR3, taken from reference TRBV30 and TRBJ2-7): SQTIHQWPATLVQPVGSPLSLECTVEGTSNPNLYWYRQAAGRGLQLLFYSVGIGQISSEVPQNLSASRPQDRQFILSSKKLLLSDSGFYLCAWSHLGGSSLGANFGPGTRLTVT.

The rearrangement links TRBV5-6 to TRBJ1-3; possible D gene TRBD1, 6 bases. V lost 4 bases, J lost 2 bases, and 13 bases lay in between. Germline V lookup: CDR1 SGHDT, CDR2 YYEEEE. This CDR3 is built from 15 residues. Here the CDR3 DNA reads TGTGCCAGCAGCAGAGTCACAGGGACTGGAAACACCATATATTTT. It specifies CASSRVTGTGNTIYF.

The rearrangement links TRBV30 to TRBJ1-5; 7 positions match TRBD1. Germline V gene lookup returns CDR1 GTSNPN and CDR2 SVGIG (reference sequence). With V trimmed by 5 bases and J by 7 bases, 8 bases remained unmatched. CDR3 size: 13 residues. The CDR3 region has the DNA TGTGCCTGGTGCCGACAGGGCCAGCAGCCCCAGCATTTT. It codes for CAWCRQGQQPQHF.

The chain links TRBV9 to TRBJ2-1, with 7 bases that match TRBD1. V lost 4 bases to trimming and J lost 1 base; unmatched junction nucleotides: 8. The CDR3 is 16 residues long. From germline, CDR1 is SGDLS and CDR2 YYNGEE. CDR3 sequence reads: CASSPHTGQSYNEQFF. The CDR3 DNA is TGTGCCAGCAGCCCCCACACGGGACAGTCCTACAATGAGCAGTTCTTC.

This clone showed up just once. CDR3 sequence reads: CSAEGTSGRAGELFF. The CDR3 DNA is TGCAGCGCCGAGGGGACTAGCGGGCGCGCCGGGGAGCTGTTTTTT. The chain is built from TRBV29-1 and TRBJ2-2; the match to TRBD2 covers 12 bases. Trimming cost V 7 bases and J 6 bases; bases outside gene matches: 9. Per germline, CDR1 SQVTM and CDR2 ANQGSEA. The CDR3 extends over 15 amino acids.

The V and J genes are TRBV30 and TRBJ2-1; D not certain. V dropped 3 bases and J dropped 3 bases, with 6 bases sitting between them. Germline V CDR1 and CDR2: GTSNPN, SVGIG (reference sequence). This CDR3 has 12 residues. CDR3 sequence (DNA): TGTGCCTGGAGCCCAGTCTACAATGAGCAGTTCTTC. It translates to CAWSPVYNEQFF. Supplemented by reference TRBV30 and TRBJ2-1, the full variable domain reads SQTIHQWPATLVQPVGSPLSLECTVEGTSNPNLYWYRQAAGRGLQLLFYSVGIGQISSEVPQNLSASRPQDRQFILSSKKLLLSDSGFYLCAWSPVYNEQFFGPGTRLTVL.

The V gene is TRBV9, the J gene TRBJ2-2; D not resolved. V lost 1 base and J 7 bases, leaving 5 bases between the germline ends. The CDR3 length is 12 residues. Germline loops: CDR1 SGDLS, CDR2 YYNGEE. CDR3: CASSVQDGELFF. CDR3 DNA: TGTGCCAGCAGCGTACAGGACGGGGAGCTGTTTTTT. Filled out from reference TRBV9 and TRBJ2-2, the complete variable domain reads DSGVTQTPKHLITATGQRVTLRCSPRSGDLSVYWYQQSLDQGLQFLIQYYNGEERAKGNILERFSAQQFPDLHSELNLSSLELGDSALYFCASSVQDGELFFGEGSRLTVL.

The chain uses TRBV7-9 and TRBJ2-1; 7 positions match TRBD2. The CDR3 runs to 15 residues. After removal of 2 bases from V and 7 bases from J, the junction contained 8 bases not matched to a gene. Germline CDR1 SEHNR, CDR2 FQNEAQ (reference sequence). The CDR3 DNA reads TGTGCCAGCAGCTTATTCACGGGAGGCTGGAATGAGCAGTTCTTC. Protein: CASSLFTGGWNEQFF. The variable domain in full, completed from reference TRBV7-9 and TRBJ2-1, reads DTGVSQNPRHKITKRGQNVTFRCDPISEHNRLYWYRQTLGQGPEFLTYFQNEAQLEKSRLLSDRFSAERPKGSFSTLEIQRTEQGDSAMYLCASSLFTGGWNEQFFGPGTRLTVL.

This clone has a single count. The V call is TRBV27, the J call TRBJ2-1; 9 nucleotides align to TRBD2. Germline V gene sequence: CDR1 MNHEY, CDR2 SMNVEV (reference sequence). With 6 bases clipped from V and 9 bases from J, the junction kept 15 bases outside the gene matches. The CDR3 totals 16 residues. CDR3 in DNA: TGTGCCAGCAGCCCCAGGGTTGTAGCGGGAGAGGTTGAGCAGTTCTTC. It codes for CASSPRVVAGEVEQFF.

V is TRBV4-2 and J is TRBJ2-1, with TRBD1 identical over 10 bases. CDR1 is LGHNA and CDR2 is YNFKEQ in the germline V gene. Germline trimming cut 0 bases from V and 15 bases from J; bases unmatched to any gene: 5. The CDR3 has 13 amino acids. CDR3 in amino acids: CASSQDRGQGSFF. The CDR3 DNA is TGTGCCAGCAGCCAAGATAGGGGACAGGGGTCGTTCTTC.

The chain links TRBV5-1 to TRBJ2-2; maybe TRBD1 (5 bases). The germline CDR1 and CDR2 sequences are SGHRS and YFSETQ. This CDR3 has 16 residues. Deletions cut 5 bases from V and 3 bases from J, with 17 bases between. As DNA, the CDR3 is TGCGCCAGCAGACAAAATCAGGGCAAGCACACCGGGGAGCTGTTTTTT. It codes for CASRQNQGKHTGELFF.